This T cell receptor beta chain was sequenced in a study of immune heterogeneity within non-small cell lung tumors. This clonotype is medium-sized in the sample. The CDR3 extends over 14 amino acids. Trimming cost V 1 base and J 5 bases, with 8 bases left between them. Germline V gives CDR1 MGHRA, CDR2 YSYEKL. Template input, which was bulk tumor genomic DNA, totaled roughly 590 ng per sample. Multiple widely separated biopsies were taken from each primary tumor at surgery. Before undergoing curative surgery, patients had newly diagnosed non-small cell lung cancer that was untreated. Multiplex PCR amplified TCR beta CDR3 with 32 V and 13 J primers. In TCRdb, the multiplex PCR reads were re-called with MiXCR into one record per CDR3 protein. The table includes over 5,500 distinct CDR3 sequences, 22% detected once.

The specimen sequenced was lung tumor tissue. V usage is TRBV4-1 and J usage is TRBJ1-4; D is possibly TRBD1 (5 bases). The receptor was derived from a female donor with non-small cell lung cancer. CDR3 protein: CASSQGDGNEKLFF. The CDR3 DNA reads as TGCGCCAGCAGCCAAGGGGACGGAAATGAAAAACTGTTTTTT.